One sample yielded the 26 T cell receptor beta chains listed below, sequenced in a study of blood T cell repertoires in COVID-19. Sequencing was performed with immunoSEQ multiplex PCR; in TCRdb, only in-frame clones are kept and a portion is missing. The sample lists 9,500 to 10,000 clones, around three quarters occurring once. The sample consisted of peripheral blood. The receptors shown here come from a human donor in a cohort sampled during active COVID-19.

In its sample, this clone was seen once. The V and J genes are TRBV24-1 and TRBJ1-3, with 10 bases aligning to TRBD1. Trimming at V came to 6 bases and at J to 0 bases, leaving 13 bases not matched to a gene. CDR3 length: 19 residues. CDR1 KGHDR and CDR2 SFDVKD come from the germline V gene. The CDR3 DNA reads TGTGCCACCAGTCCCCGCCCGGGACAGGGGCTGAGCTCTGGAAACACCATATATTTT. It yields the protein CATSPRPGQGLSSGNTIYF.

The CDR3 reads CASSPRTGHSGNTIYF. The CDR3 nucleotides read TGCGCCAGCAGCCCACGGACAGGGCATTCTGGAAACACCATATATTTT. The V gene is TRBV5-1, the J gene TRBJ1-3; 8 bases agree with TRBD1. CDR1 and CDR2 from the germline V gene are SGHRS and YFSETQ. The V gene end was trimmed by 4 bases and the J gene end by 1 base; junction bases not matched to a gene: 7. The CDR3 has 16 residues.

V is TRBV7-3 and J is TRBJ2-7; 8 bases are shared with TRBD2. The V and J ends lost 5 bases and 5 bases, in that order; junction bases with no gene match: 11. The CDR3 has 15 amino acids. Looked up from germline, CDR1 is SGHTA and CDR2 is FQGTGA. The CDR3: CASSQTGTRIHEQYF. The DNA of the CDR3 is TGTGCCAGCAGCCAGACCGGGACTAGGATCCACGAGCAGTACTTC.

This clone was recorded only once. The chain carries TRBV10-3 and TRBJ2-2; D possibly corresponds to TRBD1 (5 bases). The V end was cut by 6 bases, the J end by 7 bases, with 9 bases between. This CDR3 contains 12 residues. Germline V gene data show CDR1 as ENHRY and CDR2 as SYGVKD. This CDR3 reads CAISRTGGELFF. The CDR3 region has the DNA TGTGCCATCAGCCGAACAGGCGGGGAGCTGTTTTTT.

The CDR3 loop reads CASSLGSGGSADTQYF. In DNA form, the CDR3 reads TGTGCCAGCAGCTTGGGTAGCGGGGGGTCGGCAGATACGCAGTATTTT. The chain employs TRBV5-5 and TRBJ2-3; 10 nucleotides match TRBD2. Losses at the gene ends were 0 bases for V and 4 bases for J; bases not matched to a gene: 5. Germline V gene data show CDR1 as SGHKS and CDR2 as YYEKEE (reference sequence). CDR3 length equals 16 residues.

The chain joins TRBV20-1 to TRBJ2-1; TRBD2 matches 8 bases. CDR1 is DFQATT, CDR2 SNEGSKA, per germline (reference sequence). Germline trimming cut 3 bases from V and 7 bases from J; bases unmatched to any gene: 20. This CDR3 region has 18 residues. CDR3 protein: CSASGADEKGTRRNEQFF. CDR3 nucleotides: TGCAGTGCTAGTGGAGCCGACGAGAAAGGGACTAGGCGGAATGAGCAGTTCTTC.

The chain couples TRBV6-5 to TRBJ1-3; 8 nucleotides align to TRBD1. The CDR3 consists of 15 residues. V lost 5 bases, J lost 2 bases, and 5 bases stayed unmatched. Per the germline V gene, CDR1 is MNHEY and CDR2 is SVGAGI. The CDR3 nucleotides are TGTGCCAGCAGTCCAGGGGGCCACACTGGAAACACCATATATTTT. Translation gives CASSPGGHTGNTIYF.

This chain connects TRBV18 to TRBJ2-5; 14 bases map to TRBD2. V lost 3 bases, J lost 3 bases, and 9 bases stayed unmatched. Germline lookup yields CDR1 KGHSH and CDR2 LQKENI. CDR3 length: 18 residues. CDR3 region: CASSPGLAGGRLEETQYF. The CDR3 coding sequence is TGTGCCAGCTCACCCGGACTAGCGGGGGGCCGATTGGAAGAGACCCAGTACTTC.

The rearrangement links TRBV20-1 to TRBJ2-7, with 8 bases identical to TRBD2. CDR1 is DFQATT and CDR2 is SNEGSKA in the germline V gene (reference sequence). Trimming cost V 5 bases and J 6 bases; bases outside gene matches: 3. The CDR3 covers 11 residues. The CDR3 nucleotides are TGCAGTGCTCATAGCGGGGCCGAGCAGTACTTC. Amino acids: CSAHSGAEQYF.

V and J are TRBV9 and TRBJ2-5; 7 positions match TRBD1. This CDR3 contains 14 residues. Looked up from germline, CDR1 is SGDLS and CDR2 is YYNGEE. Trimming cost V 3 bases and J 3 bases; bases outside gene matches: 5. The CDR3 loop is CASSAGQNKETQYF. The CDR3 DNA follows: TGTGCCAGCAGCGCGGGACAGAATAAAGAGACCCAGTACTTC.

V is TRBV2 and J is TRBJ1-2; 8 bases map to TRBD1. Unmatched junction bases numbered 6, after V lost 6 bases and J lost 3 bases. In germline, CDR1 is SNHLY, CDR2 FYNNEI. The CDR3 is made up of 14 amino acids. CDR3 nucleotide sequence: TGTGCCAGCAGCGCAGGGGGCGCACACTATGGCTACACCTTC. It yields the protein CASSAGGAHYGYTF.

This chain links TRBV13 with TRBJ2-7; weak D call: TRBD2 (6 bases). The germline V gene has CDR1 PRHDT and CDR2 FYEKMQ (reference sequence). CDR3 length equals 14 residues. V was trimmed by 3 bases and J by 0 bases, leaving 9 bases between them. The CDR3 loop reads CASSFEGLSYEQYF. CDR3 bases: TGTGCCAGCAGCTTTGAGGGACTCTCCTACGAGCAGTACTTC. Based on the CDR3 plus reference TRBV13 and TRBJ2-7, the full variable domain is AAGVIQSPRHLIKEKRETATLKCYPIPRHDTVYWYQQGPGQDPQFLISFYEKMQSDKGSIPDRFSAQQFSDYHSELNMSSLELGDSALYFCASSFEGLSYEQYFGPGTRLTVT.

The chain couples TRBV3-1 (or the pseudogene TRBV3-2) to TRBJ2-7; D might be TRBD2 (6 bases). V was clipped by 8 bases and J by 7 bases, with 12 bases between them. The germline V gene encodes CDR1 LGHDT and CDR2 YNNKEL (reference sequence). This CDR3 is 11 amino acids long. The CDR3, as DNA: TGTGCCAGCGTGCGGGCGGGGGAGCAGTACTTC. It yields the protein CASVRAGEQYF.

CDR3 DNA: TGTGCCAGCAGCGGACCGCGGGGGGTTAATGAAAAACTGTTTTTT. This encodes CASSGPRGVNEKLFF. The chain has TRBV9 and TRBJ1-4; TRBD1 might be the D (5 bases). The CDR3 is made up of 15 amino acids. V dropped 3 bases and J dropped 4 bases, with 13 bases sitting between them. In germline, CDR1 is SGDLS, CDR2 YYNGEE. Full variable domain (missing parts from reference TRBV9 and TRBJ1-4): DSGVTQTPKHLITATGQRVTLRCSPRSGDLSVYWYQQSLDQGLQFLIQYYNGEERAKGNILERFSAQQFPDLHSELNLSSLELGDSALYFCASSGPRGVNEKLFFGSGTQLSVL.

The chain is built from TRBV19 and TRBJ1-1; D is ambiguous. The CDR3 runs 13 residues. V lost 1 base and J 1 base, leaving 4 bases between the germline ends. Germline V CDR1 and CDR2: LNHDA, SQIVND (reference sequence). CDR3: CASSIGRNTEAFF. CDR3 nucleotide sequence: TGTGCCAGTAGTATAGGTCGGAACACTGAAGCTTTCTTT.

The chain couples TRBV6-2 or TRBV6-3 to TRBJ2-7, with 11 positions matching TRBD1. The CDR3 totals 14 residues. V gave up 0 bases and J gave up 6 bases; unmatched junction bases: 1. Germline V CDR1 and CDR2: MNHEY, SVGEGT. The chain's CDR3 is CASSYSDRGLEQYF. The CDR3 DNA reads TGTGCCAGCAGTTACTCGGACAGGGGGCTCGAGCAGTACTTC.

The rearrangement joins TRBV5-1 to TRBJ2-7, with 9 bases aligning to TRBD1. The junction had 3 bases not matched to a gene; V was cut back by 4 bases and J by 4 bases. The CDR3 sequence is 13 residues long. Germline V CDR1 and CDR2: SGHRS, YFSETQ. The CDR3 region is CASSTDRGYEQYF. CDR3 in DNA: TGCGCCAGCAGCACGGACAGGGGTTACGAGCAGTACTTC.

The gene calls are TRBV6-6 and TRBJ2-7; D gene unclear. Germline CDR1 and CDR2: MNHNY and SVGAGI (reference sequence). The CDR3 spans 11 residues. V lost 8 bases to trimming and J lost 5 bases, with 10 bases between them. The CDR3 nucleotides read TGTGCCAGCGGAGCCGTTAACGAGCAGTACTTC. Amino acids: CASGAVNEQYF.

The V call is TRBV2, the J call TRBJ1-1, with D hard to call. V lost 6 bases to trimming and J lost 3 bases, with 14 bases between them. Germline-derived CDR1 and CDR2 are SNHLY and FYNNEI. CDR3 length equals 14 residues. For the CDR3, the DNA is TGTGCCAGCAGAAACAGCGGGTCGTACACTGAAGCTTTCTTT. Residues: CASRNSGSYTEAFF. Using reference TRBV2 and TRBJ1-1 for the parts outside the CDR3, the full variable domain is EPEVTQTPSHQVTQMGQEVILRCVPISNHLYFYWYRQILGQKVEFLVSFYNNEISEKSEIFDDQFSVERPDGSNFTLKIRSTKLEDSAMYFCASRNSGSYTEAFFGQGTRLTVV.

J is TRBJ2-7 and V is TRBV3-1 (or the pseudogene TRBV3-2); 12 bases agree with TRBD1. Trimming at V came to 4 bases and at J to 4 bases, leaving 8 bases not matched to a gene. CDR1 and CDR2 (germline): LGHDT, YNNKEL (reference sequence). The CDR3 runs 16 residues. The CDR3 here is CASSLRLGQGAYEQYF. In DNA, the CDR3 is TGTGCCAGCAGCCTCAGGTTGGGACAGGGGGCTTACGAGCAGTACTTC.

The chain combines TRBV6-4 with TRBJ1-2, with 8 positions matching TRBD1. J lost 4 bases, V lost 2 bases, and 0 bases had no gene match. This CDR3 is 13 amino acids long. Germline V CDR1 and CDR2: MRHNA, SNTAGT. For the CDR3, the DNA is TGTGCCAGCAGTGACACAGGGGGCTATGGCTACACCTTC. Encoded protein: CASSDTGGYGYTF.

V usage is TRBV30 and J usage is TRBJ2-1; weak D call: TRBD2 (6 bases). The germline gives CDR1 GTSNPN, CDR2 SVGIG (reference sequence). Trimming left V 2 bases short and J 8 bases short, with 13 bases between. The CDR3 has 13 amino acids. The CDR3 coding sequence is TGTGCCTGGAGTTTGGTTAGCGGAGATGAGCAGTTCTTC. Encoded protein: CAWSLVSGDEQFF.

The CDR3 DNA is TGCGCCAGCAACACCCGGGACAGGGGCAATCAGCCCCAGCATTTT. Its protein product is CASNTRDRGNQPQHF. The V and J genes are TRBV10-2 and TRBJ1-5; 9 nucleotides align to TRBD1. With 7 bases clipped from V and 2 bases from J, the junction kept 6 bases outside the gene matches. The germline CDR1 and CDR2 sequences are WSHSY and SAAADI. This CDR3 has 15 residues.

The J gene is TRBJ1-5, the V gene TRBV19; D unresolved. Deletions cut 4 bases from V and 4 bases from J, with 8 bases between. Germline CDR1 is LNHDA and CDR2 is SQIVND (reference sequence). The CDR3 consists of 13 residues. The CDR3 spells CASSTVKNQPQHF. The CDR3 DNA reads as TGTGCCAGTAGTACCGTAAAAAATCAGCCCCAGCATTTT.

This clone was counted between two and nine times. The chain joins TRBV2 to TRBJ1-4; TRBD1 matches at 11 bases. CDR1 and CDR2 (germline): SNHLY, FYNNEI. The CDR3 consists of 15 residues. The ends lost 6 bases at V and 8 bases at J; junction bases unmatched: 8. CDR3 region: CASRPRTGGKEKLFF. The CDR3 nucleotides are TGTGCCAGCAGACCAAGGACAGGGGGCAAGGAAAAACTGTTTTTT.

In this sample, this clone turned up a few times. The chain links TRBV7-2 to TRBJ1-5; D possibly corresponds to TRBD1 (6 bases). V was shortened by 8 bases and J by 6 bases, with 17 bases between the two germline ends. Germline-derived CDR1 and CDR2 are SGHTA and FQGNSA. The CDR3 loop spans 14 amino acids. Here the CDR3 DNA reads TGTGCCAGCGGCTATCGGGGGGGCGGTCAGCCCCAGCATTTT. Translation: CASGYRGGGQPQHF.